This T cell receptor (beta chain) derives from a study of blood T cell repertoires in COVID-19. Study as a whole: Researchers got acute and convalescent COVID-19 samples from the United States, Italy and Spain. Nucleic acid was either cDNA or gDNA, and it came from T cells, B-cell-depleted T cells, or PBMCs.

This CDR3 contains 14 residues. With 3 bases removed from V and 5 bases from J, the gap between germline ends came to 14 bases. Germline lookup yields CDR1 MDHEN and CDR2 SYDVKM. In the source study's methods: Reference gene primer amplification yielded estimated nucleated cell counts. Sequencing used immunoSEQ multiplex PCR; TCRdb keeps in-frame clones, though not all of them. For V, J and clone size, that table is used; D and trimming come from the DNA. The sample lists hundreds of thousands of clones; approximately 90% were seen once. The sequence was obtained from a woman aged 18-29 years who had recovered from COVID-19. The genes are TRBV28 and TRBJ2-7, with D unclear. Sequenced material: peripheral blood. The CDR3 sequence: CASSFSLGVHEQYF. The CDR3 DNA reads TGTGCCAGCAGTTTTAGCCTAGGTGTCCACGAGCAGTACTTC.